The rows below give T cell receptor beta chains drawn from one sample of a study of chemoradiotherapy in HPV16-positive cancers. Data came from immunoSEQ multiplex PCR; TCRdb stores just in-frame clones and leaves some out. The sample holds 65,000 to 80,000 clones, around nine tenths seen once. The sequencing used blood, collected from a patient who underwent chemoradiotherapy. The receptor source for this set is a human donor with HPV-associated anogenital cancer. The CDR3 runs from the conserved cysteine through the conserved F or W. The D gene is left open where the match is weak.

TGCGCCAGCAGCCAAGGACAGGGGAATGAAAAACTGTTTTTT	CASSQGQGNEKLFF	TRBV5-1	TRBJ1-4	TRBD1
TGCGCCAGCAGTTACTCCCCAGGCCGGGCTTTGGACTTC	CASSYSPGRALDF	TRBV10-2	TRBJ2-7	-
TGTGCCAGCAGCCAAGATCTGAGCAATGAGCAGTTCTTC	CASSQDLSNEQFF	TRBV4-2	TRBJ2-1	-
TGCGCCAGCAGCGTAAGACCTGTCCATAATTCACCCCTCCACTTT	CASSVRPVHNSPLHF	TRBV5-6	TRBJ1-6	-
TGTGCCAGCAGCGTACAGGGGGGGCCCTACGAGCAGTACTTC	CASSVQGGPYEQYF	TRBV7-2	TRBJ2-7	-
TGTGCCAGCAGCTTAGGGGACCCGCAGTTCTTC	CASSLGDPQFF	TRBV7-9	TRBJ2-1	-
TGTGCCAGCACGGAAGGGGGGCTTGGGAACTATGGCTACACCTTC	CASTEGGLGNYGYTF	TRBV11-2	TRBJ1-2	-
TGCGCCAGCAGCTTGGAGTGGCCGGGAAACACTGAAGCTTTCTTT	CASSLEWPGNTEAFF	TRBV5-1	TRBJ1-1	-
TGTGCTAGCAGCTTAGTTGCGGGAGGGACCTACGAGCAGTACTTC	CASSLVAGGTYEQYF	TRBV7-7	TRBJ2-7	TRBD2
TGTGCCAGTCGACCAAACGACAGGAGGGTATATTTT	CASRPNDRRVYF	TRBV19	TRBJ1-3	-
TGTGCCAGTAGCCCAAATGGGACAGGGGGAACCTGGACCAAAAACATTCAGTACTTC	CASSPNGTGGTWTKNIQYF	TRBV19	TRBJ2-4	TRBD1
TGCGCCAGCAGGGAAGGGTTGGAGCAGTTCTTC	CASREGLEQFF	TRBV5-1	TRBJ2-1	-
TGTGCCAGCAGTCATGAGGGTAGCAATCAGCCCCAGCATTTT	CASSHEGSNQPQHF	TRBV5-6	TRBJ1-5	-
TGTGCCAGCAGTAACGCCGGGACAGGGACCACTGAAGCTTTCTTT	CASSNAGTGTTEAFF	TRBV2	TRBJ1-1	TRBD1
TGTGCCAGTAGTAGGACGCGAACATACAATGAGCAGTTCTTC	CASSRTRTYNEQFF	TRBV19	TRBJ2-1	-